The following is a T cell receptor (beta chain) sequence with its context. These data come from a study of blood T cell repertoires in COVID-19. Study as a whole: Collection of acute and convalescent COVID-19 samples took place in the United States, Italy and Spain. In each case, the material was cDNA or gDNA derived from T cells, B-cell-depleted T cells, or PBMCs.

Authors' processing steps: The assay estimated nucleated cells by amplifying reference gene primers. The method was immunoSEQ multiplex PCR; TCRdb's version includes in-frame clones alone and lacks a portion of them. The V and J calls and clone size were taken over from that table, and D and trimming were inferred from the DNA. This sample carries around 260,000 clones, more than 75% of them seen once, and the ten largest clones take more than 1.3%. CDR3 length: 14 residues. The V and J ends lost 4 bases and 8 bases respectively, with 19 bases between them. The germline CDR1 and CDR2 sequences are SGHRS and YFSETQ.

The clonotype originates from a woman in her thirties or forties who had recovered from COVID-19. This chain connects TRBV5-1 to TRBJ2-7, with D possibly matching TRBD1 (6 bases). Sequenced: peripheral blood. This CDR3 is CASSTGTVPPQQYF. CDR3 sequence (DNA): TGCGCCAGCAGCACAGGGACCGTCCCTCCGCAGCAGTACTTC.